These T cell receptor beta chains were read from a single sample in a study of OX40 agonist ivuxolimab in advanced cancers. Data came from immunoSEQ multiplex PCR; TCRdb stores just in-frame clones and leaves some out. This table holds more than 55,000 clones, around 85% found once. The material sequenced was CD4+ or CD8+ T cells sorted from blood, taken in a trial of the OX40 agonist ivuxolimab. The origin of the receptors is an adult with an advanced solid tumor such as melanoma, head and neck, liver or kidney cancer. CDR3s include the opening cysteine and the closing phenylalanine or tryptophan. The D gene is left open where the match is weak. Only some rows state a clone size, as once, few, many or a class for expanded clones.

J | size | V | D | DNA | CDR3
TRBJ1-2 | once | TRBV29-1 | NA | TGCAGCGTTGAAAACGCGGGCGGAGGCCGGCCATATGGCTACACCTTC | CSVENAGGGRPYGYTF
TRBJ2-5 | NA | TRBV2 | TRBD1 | TGTGCCAGCAGTGGACAGGGGGCGAGAGGAGAGACCCAGTACTTC | CASSGQGARGETQYF
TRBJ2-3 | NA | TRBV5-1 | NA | TGCGCCAGCAGCTTGGCCATAACTAACACAGATACGCAGTATTTT | CASSLAITNTDTQYF
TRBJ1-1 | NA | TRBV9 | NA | TGTGCCAGCAGCGTAGGTCTGGGGGGCGTGGACACTGAAGCTTTCTTT | CASSVGLGGVDTEAFF
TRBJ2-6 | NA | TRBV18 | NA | TGTGCCAGCTCACCGAGGGATTCTGGGGCCAACGTCCTGACTTTC | CASSPRDSGANVLTF
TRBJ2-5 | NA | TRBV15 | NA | TGTGCCACCAGCAGAGTTTTGGGGACACAAGAGACCCAGTACTTC | CATSRVLGTQETQYF
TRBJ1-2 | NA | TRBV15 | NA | TGTGCCACCAGCATGGGGATATCACGCTATGGCTACACCTTC | CATSMGISRYGYTF
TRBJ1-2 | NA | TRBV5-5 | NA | TGTGCCAGCAGCCGTCAGGAGGCCTATGGCTACACCTTC | CASSRQEAYGYTF
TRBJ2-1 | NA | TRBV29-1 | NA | TGCAGCGCCGAAGTCGTGGGGACTTCAGGGTACAATGAGCAGTTCTTC | CSAEVVGTSGYNEQFF
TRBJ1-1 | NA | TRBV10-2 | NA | TGCGCCAGCAGTGAACAGAACACTGAAGCTTTCTTT | CASSEQNTEAFF
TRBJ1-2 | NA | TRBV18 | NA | TGTGCCAGCTCACCACCGGTGGTGGCGGGTGGCTACACCTTC | CASSPPVVAGGYTF
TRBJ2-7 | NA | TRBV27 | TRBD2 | TGTGCCAGCAGTTTACTAGCGGGTTACGAGCAGTACTTC | CASSLLAGYEQYF
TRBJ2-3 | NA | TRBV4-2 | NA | TGTGCCAGCAGCCAACCGACTCGGACGCCCCTTAGCACAGATACGCAGTATTTT | CASSQPTRTPLSTDTQYF
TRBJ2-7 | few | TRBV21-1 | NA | TGTGCCAGCAGCAAAGGGTGGGACACCGCCAGCACCTACGAGCAGTACTTC | CASSKGWDTASTYEQYF
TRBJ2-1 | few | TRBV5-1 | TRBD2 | TGCGCCAGCAGCTTGACTAGCGGGTCCCCCAATGAGCAGTTCTTC | CASSLTSGSPNEQFF
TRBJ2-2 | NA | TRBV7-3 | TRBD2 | TGTGCCAGCAGCGAAGGGACTAGCGACACCGGGGAGCTGTTTTTT | CASSEGTSDTGELFF
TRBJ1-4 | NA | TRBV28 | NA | TGTGCCAGCAGTTTTCCGAGGGGGGGCGGGCGTGAAAAACTGTTTTTT | CASSFPRGGGREKLFF
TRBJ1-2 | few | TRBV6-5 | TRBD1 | TGTGCCAGCAGTTACGGACAGGACTATGGCTACACCTTC | CASSYGQDYGYTF
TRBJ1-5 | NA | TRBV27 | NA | TGTGCCAGCAGTTTAACCCCGTTGAGAAATCAGCCCCAGCATTTT | CASSLTPLRNQPQHF
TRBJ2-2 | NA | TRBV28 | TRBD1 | TGTGCCAGCAGCCAACCCCACAGGGGGCGTTTTACCGGGGAGCTGTTTTTT | CASSQPHRGRFTGELFF
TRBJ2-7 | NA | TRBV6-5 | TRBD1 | TGTGCCAGCGGAACAGGGGGCTCTTACTACGAGCAGTACTTC | CASGTGGSYYEQYF
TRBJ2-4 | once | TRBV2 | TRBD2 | TGTGCCAGCAGCCCAAGCGGGAGGAGGACCAAAAACATTCAGTACTTC | CASSPSGRRTKNIQYF
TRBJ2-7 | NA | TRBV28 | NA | TGTGCCAGCAGAGAAAGGACAAGGGCCTACGAGCAGTACTTC | CASRERTRAYEQYF
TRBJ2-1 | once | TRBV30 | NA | TGTGCCTGGTCCGGGGTGCAGCAGTTCTTC | CAWSGVQQFF
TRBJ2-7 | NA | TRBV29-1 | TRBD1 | TGCAGCGTTGAGAGAGGGGGCAGGGGGAGCGAGCAGTACTTC | CSVERGGRGSEQYF
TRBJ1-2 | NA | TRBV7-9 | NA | TGTGCCAGCAGCTTAGCGGAGACAGGCAGTTATGGCTACACCTTC | CASSLAETGSYGYTF
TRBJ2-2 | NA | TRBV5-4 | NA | TGTGCCAGCACAAAAAACACCGGGGAGCTGTTTTTT | CASTKNTGELFF
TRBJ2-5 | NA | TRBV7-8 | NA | TGTGCCAGCAGCTTAGCCGGGGACGGAGGGACCCAGTACTTC | CASSLAGDGGTQYF
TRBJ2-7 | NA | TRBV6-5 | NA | TGTGCCAGCAGTTTCAGCGCGGCCGGGGAGCAGTACTTC | CASSFSAAGEQYF
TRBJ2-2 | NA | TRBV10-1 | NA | TGCGCCAGCAGTGCGGGCCAGCCCGGGGAGCTGTTTTTT | CASSAGQPGELFF
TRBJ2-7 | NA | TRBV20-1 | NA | TGCAGTGCTGCCCCCTACGAGCAGTACTTC | CSAAPYEQYF
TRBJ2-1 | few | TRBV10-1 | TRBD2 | TGCGCCAGCAGTGATCGGACTAGCGGGACTGTTGAGCAGTTCTTC | CASSDRTSGTVEQFF
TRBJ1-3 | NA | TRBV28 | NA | TGTGCCAGCAGTCTCTCGGGCAGCCGTTTCTCTGGAAACACCATATATTTT | CASSLSGSRFSGNTIYF
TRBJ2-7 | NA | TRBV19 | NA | TGTGCCAGTAGTATAGGACCGCTTCCCTACGAGCAGTACTTC | CASSIGPLPYEQYF
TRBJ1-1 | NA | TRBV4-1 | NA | TGCGCCAGCAGCCGATCAGGGGCGCGAGACACTGAAGCTTTCTTT | CASSRSGARDTEAFF
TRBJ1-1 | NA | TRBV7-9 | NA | TGTGCCAGCAGCTTAGCAGGGGCCGGGAACACTGAAGCTTTCTTT | CASSLAGAGNTEAFF
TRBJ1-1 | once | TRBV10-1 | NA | TGCGCCAGCAGTGGACTGAACACTGAAGCTTTCTTT | CASSGLNTEAFF
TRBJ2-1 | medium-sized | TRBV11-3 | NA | TGTGCCAGCAGCTTGGGGCCAAATAGTGAGCAGTTCTTC | CASSLGPNSEQFF
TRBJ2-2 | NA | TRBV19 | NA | TGTGCCAGTAGTATTGGGGGTGGCGAGAACACCGGGGAGCTGTTTTTT | CASSIGGGENTGELFF
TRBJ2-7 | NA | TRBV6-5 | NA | TGTGCCAGCAGTTACAATTCCAGGTCCTACGAGCAGTACTTC | CASSYNSRSYEQYF
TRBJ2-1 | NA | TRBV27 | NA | TGTGCCAGCAGGTTTAATTCTGGGAGATACAATGAGCAGTTCTTC | CASRFNSGRYNEQFF
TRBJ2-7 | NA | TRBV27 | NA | TGTGCCAGCAGTTTAACTTGGGCACAAGGGTACGAGCAGTACTTC | CASSLTWAQGYEQYF
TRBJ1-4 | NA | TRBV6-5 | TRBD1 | TGTGCCAGCAGTTACAGGACAGGGAACATTGAAAAACTGTTTTTT | CASSYRTGNIEKLFF
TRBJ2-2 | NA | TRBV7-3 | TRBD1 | TGTGCCAGCAGCAAATCGACAGGGCAGGAGGAGCTGTTTTTT | CASSKSTGQEELFF
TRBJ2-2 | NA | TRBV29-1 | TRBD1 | TGCAGCGTTAAGACAGGGTTGGCCGGGGAGCTGTTTTTT | CSVKTGLAGELFF